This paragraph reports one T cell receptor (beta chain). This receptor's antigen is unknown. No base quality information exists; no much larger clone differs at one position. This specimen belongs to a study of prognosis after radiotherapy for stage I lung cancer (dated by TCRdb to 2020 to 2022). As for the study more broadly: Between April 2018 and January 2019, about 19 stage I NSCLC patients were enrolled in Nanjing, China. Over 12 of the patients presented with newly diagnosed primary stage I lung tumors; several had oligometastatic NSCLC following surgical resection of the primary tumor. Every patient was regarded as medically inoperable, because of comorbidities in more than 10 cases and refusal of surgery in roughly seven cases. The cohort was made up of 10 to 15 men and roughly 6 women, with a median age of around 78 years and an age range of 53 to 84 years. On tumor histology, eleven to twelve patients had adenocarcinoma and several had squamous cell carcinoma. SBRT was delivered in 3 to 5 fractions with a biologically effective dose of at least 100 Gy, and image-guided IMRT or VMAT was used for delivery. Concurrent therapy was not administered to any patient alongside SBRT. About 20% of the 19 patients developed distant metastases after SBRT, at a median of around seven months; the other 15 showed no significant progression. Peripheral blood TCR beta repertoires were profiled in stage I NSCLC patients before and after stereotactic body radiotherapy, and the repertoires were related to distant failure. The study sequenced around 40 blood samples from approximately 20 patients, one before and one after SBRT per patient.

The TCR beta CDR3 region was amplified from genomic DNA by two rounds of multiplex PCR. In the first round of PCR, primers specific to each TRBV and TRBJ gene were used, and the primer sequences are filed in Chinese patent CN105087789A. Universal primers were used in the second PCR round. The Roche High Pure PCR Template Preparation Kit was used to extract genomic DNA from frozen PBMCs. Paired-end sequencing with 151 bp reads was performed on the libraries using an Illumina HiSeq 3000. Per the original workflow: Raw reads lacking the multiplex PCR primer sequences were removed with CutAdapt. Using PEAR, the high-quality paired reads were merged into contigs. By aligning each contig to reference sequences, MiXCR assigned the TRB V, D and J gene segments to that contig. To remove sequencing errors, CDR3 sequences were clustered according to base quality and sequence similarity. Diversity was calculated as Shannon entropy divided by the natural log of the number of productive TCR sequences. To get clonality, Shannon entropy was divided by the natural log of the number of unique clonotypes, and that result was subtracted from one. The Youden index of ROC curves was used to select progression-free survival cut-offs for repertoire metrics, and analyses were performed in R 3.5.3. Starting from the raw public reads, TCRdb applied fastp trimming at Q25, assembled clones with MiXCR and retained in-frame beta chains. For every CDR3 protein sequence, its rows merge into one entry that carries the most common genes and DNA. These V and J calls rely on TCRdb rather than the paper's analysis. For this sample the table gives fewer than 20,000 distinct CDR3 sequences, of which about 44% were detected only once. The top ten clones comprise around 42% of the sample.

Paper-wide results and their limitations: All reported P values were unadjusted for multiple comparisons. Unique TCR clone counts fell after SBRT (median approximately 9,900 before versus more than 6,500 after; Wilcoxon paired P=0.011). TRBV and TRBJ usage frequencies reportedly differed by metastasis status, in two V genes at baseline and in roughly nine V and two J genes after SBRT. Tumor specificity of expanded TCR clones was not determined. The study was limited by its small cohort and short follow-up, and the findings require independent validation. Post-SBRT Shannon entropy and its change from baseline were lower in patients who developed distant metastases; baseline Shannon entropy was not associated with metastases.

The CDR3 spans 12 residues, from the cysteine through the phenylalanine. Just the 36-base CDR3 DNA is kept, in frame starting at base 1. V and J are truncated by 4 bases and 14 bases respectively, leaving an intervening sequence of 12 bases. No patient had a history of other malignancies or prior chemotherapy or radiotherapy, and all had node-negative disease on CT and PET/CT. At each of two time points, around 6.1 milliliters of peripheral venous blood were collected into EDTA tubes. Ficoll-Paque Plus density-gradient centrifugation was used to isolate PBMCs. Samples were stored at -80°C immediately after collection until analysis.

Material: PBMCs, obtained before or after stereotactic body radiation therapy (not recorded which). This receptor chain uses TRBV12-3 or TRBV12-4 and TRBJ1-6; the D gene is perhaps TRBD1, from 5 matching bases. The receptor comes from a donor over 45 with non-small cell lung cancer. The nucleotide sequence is TGTGCCAGCAGTTCCGGGGGACTGGCCCTCCACTTT. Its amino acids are CASSSGGLALHF.